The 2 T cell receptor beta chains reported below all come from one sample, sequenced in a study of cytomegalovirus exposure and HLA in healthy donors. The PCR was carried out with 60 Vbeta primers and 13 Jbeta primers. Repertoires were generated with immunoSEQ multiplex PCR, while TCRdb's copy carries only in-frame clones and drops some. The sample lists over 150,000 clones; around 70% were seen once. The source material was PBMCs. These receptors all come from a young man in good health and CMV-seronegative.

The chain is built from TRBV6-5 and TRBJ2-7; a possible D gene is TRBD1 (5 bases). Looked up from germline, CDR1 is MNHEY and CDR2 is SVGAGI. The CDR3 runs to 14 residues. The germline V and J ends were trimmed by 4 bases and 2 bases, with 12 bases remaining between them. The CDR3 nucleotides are TGTGCCAGCAGTTCCCTGACAGAAACCTACGAGCAGTACTTC. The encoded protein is CASSSLTETYEQYF.

The CDR3 loop reads CASSLVAGGGEQFF. The CDR3 DNA reads TGTGCCAGCAGCTTAGTGGCAGGGGGAGGTGAGCAGTTCTTC. The rearrangement uses TRBV7-2 and TRBJ2-1; D possibly corresponds to TRBD1 (7 bases). CDR3 length: 14 residues. V was pared by 1 base and J by 9 bases, with 13 bases between. Germline values: CDR1 SGHTA, CDR2 FQGNSA.